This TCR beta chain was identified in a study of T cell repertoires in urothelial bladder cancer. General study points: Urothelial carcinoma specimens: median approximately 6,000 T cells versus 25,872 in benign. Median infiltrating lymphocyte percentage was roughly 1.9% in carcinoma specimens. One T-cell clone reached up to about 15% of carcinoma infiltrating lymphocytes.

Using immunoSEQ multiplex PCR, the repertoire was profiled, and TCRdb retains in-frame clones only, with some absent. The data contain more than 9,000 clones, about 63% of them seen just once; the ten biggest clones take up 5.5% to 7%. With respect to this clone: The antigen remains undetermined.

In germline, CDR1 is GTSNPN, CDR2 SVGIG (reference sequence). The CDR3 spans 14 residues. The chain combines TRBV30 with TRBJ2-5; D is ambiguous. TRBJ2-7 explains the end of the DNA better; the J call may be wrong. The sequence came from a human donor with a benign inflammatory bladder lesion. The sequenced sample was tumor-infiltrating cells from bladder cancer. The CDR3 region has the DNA TGTGCCTGGAGTAGATTGCCTAGCTCCTACGAGCAGTACTTC. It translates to CAWSRLPSSYEQYF.